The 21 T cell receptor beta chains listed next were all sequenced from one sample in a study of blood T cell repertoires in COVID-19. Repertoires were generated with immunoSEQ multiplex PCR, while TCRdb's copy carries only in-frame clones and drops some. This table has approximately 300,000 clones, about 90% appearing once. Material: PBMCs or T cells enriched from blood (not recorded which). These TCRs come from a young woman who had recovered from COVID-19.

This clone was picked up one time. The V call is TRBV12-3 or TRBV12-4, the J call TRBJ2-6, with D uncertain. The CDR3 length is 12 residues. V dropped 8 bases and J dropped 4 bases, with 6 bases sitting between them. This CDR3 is CASYAGANVLTF. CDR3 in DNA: TGTGCCAGCTACGCGGGGGCCAACGTCCTGACTTTC.

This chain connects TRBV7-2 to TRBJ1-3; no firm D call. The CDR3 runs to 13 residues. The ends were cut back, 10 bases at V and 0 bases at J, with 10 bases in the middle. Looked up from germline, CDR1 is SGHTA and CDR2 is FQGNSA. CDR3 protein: CATCLRSGNTIYF. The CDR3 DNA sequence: TGTGCCACCTGTCTACGCTCTGGAAACACCATATATTTT.

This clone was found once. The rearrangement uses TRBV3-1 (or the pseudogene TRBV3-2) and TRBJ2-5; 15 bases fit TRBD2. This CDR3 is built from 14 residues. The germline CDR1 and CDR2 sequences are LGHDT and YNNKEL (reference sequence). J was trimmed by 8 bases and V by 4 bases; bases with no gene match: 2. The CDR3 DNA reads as TGTGCCAGCAGCCCGGGACTAGCGGGGGGAACCCAGTACTTC. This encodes CASSPGLAGGTQYF.

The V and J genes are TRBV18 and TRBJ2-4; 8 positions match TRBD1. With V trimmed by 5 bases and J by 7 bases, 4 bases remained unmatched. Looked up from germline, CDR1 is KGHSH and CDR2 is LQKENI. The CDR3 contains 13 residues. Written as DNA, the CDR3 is TGTGCCAGCTCAGGGACAGGTGATAACATTCAGTACTTC. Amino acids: CASSGTGDNIQYF.

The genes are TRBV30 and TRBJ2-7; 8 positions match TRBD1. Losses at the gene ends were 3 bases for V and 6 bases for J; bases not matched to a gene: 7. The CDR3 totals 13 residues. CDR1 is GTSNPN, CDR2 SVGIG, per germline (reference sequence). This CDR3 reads CAWSVGQGFEQYF. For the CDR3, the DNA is TGTGCCTGGAGCGTAGGACAGGGCTTCGAGCAGTACTTC.

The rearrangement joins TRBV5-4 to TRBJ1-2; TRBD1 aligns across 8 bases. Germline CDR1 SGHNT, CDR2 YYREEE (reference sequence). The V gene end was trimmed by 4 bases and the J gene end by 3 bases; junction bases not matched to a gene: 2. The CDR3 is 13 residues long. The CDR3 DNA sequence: TGTGCCAGCAGCCAGGACAGGGACTATGGCTACACCTTC. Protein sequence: CASSQDRDYGYTF.

CDR3 bases: TGTGCCAGCAGCCCTTCAGGAGGAAGCGGGAACATTCAGTACTTC. Amino acid sequence: CASSPSGGSGNIQYF. The gene calls are TRBV9 and TRBJ2-4; maybe TRBD2 (6 bases). Germline lookup yields CDR1 SGDLS and CDR2 YYNGEE. The CDR3 length is 15 residues. The V end lost 4 bases, the J end lost 7 bases, and 18 bases lay between the germline ends.

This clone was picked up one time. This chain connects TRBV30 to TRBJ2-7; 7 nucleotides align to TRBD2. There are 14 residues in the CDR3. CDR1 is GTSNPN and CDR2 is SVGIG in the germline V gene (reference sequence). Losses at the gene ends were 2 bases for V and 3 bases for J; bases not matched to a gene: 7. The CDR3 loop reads CAWSLSGVNYEQYF. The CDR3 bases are TGTGCCTGGAGTCTAAGCGGGGTCAACTACGAGCAGTACTTC.

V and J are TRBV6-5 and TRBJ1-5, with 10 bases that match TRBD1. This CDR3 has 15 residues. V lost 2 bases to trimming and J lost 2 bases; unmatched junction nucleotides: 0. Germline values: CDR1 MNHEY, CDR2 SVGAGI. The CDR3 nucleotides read TGTGCCAGCAGTTACGGGACAGGGGGCAATCAGCCCCAGCATTTT. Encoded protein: CASSYGTGGNQPQHF.

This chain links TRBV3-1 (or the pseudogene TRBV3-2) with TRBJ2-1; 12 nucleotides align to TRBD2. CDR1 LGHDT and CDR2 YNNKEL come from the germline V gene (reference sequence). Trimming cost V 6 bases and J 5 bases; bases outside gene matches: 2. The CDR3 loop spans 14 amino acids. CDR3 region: CASRGLAGHNEQFF. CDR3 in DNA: TGTGCCAGCAGGGGACTAGCGGGCCACAATGAGCAGTTCTTC.

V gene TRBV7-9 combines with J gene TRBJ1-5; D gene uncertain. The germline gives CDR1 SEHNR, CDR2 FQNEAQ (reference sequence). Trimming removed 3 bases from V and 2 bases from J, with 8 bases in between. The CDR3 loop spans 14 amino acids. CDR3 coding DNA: TGTGCCAGCAGCTTCGCCGGGGGCAATCAGCCCCAGCATTTT. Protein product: CASSFAGGNQPQHF.

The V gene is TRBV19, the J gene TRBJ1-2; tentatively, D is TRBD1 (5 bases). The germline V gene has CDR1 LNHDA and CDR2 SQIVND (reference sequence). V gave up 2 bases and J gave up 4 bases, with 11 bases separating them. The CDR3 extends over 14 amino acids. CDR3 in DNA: TGTGCCAGTAGTATAAAAGGGGTAGGCTATGGCTACACCTTC. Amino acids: CASSIKGVGYGYTF.

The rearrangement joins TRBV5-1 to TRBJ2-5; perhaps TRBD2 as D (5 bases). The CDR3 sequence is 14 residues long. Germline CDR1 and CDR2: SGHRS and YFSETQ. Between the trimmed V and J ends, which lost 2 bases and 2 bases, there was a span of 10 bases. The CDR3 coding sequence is TGCGCCAGCAGCTTTAACGGGGTGCAAGAGACCCAGTACTTC. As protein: CASSFNGVQETQYF.

The CDR3 region has the DNA TGCGCCAGCAGCACGGACAGGGGGAATAACTATGGCTACACCTTC. Its protein is CASSTDRGNNYGYTF. The rearrangement joins TRBV5-1 to TRBJ1-2; 10 bases are shared with TRBD1. The CDR3 spans 15 residues. CDR1 is SGHRS and CDR2 is YFSETQ in the germline V gene. V shed 4 bases, J shed 1 base, and the junction held 4 bases outside the gene matches.

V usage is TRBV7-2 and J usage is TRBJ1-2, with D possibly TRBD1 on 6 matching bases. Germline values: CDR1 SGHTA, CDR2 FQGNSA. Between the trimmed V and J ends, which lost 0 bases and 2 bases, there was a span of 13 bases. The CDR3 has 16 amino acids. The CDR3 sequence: CASSLASAGVNYGYTF. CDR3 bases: TGTGCCAGCAGCTTAGCGTCGGCAGGGGTAAACTATGGCTACACCTTC.

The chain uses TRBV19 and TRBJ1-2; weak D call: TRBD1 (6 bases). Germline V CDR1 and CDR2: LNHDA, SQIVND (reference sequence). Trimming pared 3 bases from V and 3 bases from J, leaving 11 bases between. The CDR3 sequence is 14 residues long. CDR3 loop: CASSILGADYGYTF. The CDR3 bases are TGTGCCAGTAGTATTTTGGGGGCGGACTATGGCTACACCTTC.

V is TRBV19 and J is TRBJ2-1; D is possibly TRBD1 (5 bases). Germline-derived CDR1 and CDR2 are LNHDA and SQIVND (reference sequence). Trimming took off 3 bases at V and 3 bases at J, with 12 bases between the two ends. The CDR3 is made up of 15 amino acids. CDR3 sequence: CASSILDTHYNEQFF. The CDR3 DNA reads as TGTGCCAGTAGTATTTTGGACACACACTACAATGAGCAGTTCTTC.

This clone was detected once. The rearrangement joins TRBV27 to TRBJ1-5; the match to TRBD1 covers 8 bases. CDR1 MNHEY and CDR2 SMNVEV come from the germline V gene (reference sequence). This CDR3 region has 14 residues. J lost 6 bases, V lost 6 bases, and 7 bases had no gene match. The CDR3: CASRSGQAGQPQHF. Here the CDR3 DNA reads TGTGCCAGCAGATCGGGACAGGCCGGTCAGCCCCAGCATTTT.

CDR3 coding DNA: TGTGCCAGCACCCAGGAAGGGGGGGCGCACACTGAAGCTTTCTTT. Encoded protein: CASTQEGGAHTEAFF. The chain uses TRBV7-9 and TRBJ1-1; tentatively, D is TRBD1 (6 bases). From germline, CDR1 is SEHNR and CDR2 FQNEAQ (reference sequence). This CDR3 contains 15 residues. Deletions cut 7 bases from V and 3 bases from J, with 18 bases between.

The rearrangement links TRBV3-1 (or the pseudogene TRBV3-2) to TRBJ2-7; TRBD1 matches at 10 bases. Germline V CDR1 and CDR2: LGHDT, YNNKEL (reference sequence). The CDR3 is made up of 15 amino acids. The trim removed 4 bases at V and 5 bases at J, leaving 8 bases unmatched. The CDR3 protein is CASSPRDRGFDEQYF. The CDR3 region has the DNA TGTGCCAGCAGCCCTCGGGACAGGGGATTTGACGAGCAGTACTTC.

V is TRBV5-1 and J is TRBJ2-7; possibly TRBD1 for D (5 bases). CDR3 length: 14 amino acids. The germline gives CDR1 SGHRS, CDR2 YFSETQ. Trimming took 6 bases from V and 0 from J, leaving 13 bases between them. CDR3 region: CASMPQGSSYEQYF. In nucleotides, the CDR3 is TGCGCCAGCATGCCTCAGGGCAGCTCCTACGAGCAGTACTTC.